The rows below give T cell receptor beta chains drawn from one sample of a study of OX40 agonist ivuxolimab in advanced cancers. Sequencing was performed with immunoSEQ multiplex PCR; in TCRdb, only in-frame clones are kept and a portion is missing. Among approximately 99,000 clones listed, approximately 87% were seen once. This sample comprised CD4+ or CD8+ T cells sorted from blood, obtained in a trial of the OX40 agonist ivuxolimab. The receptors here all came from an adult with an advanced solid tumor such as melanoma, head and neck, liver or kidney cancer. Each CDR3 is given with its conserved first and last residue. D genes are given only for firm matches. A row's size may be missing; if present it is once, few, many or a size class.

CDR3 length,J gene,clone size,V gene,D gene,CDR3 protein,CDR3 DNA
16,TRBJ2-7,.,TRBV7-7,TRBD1,CASSPGQGADAYEQYF,TGTGCTAGCAGCCCCGGACAGGGGGCGGATGCCTACGAGCAGTACTTC
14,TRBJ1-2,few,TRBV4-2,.,CASSQVSRFSGYTF,TGTGCCAGCAGCCAAGTCTCAAGGTTTTCTGGCTACACCTTC
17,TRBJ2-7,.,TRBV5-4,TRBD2,CASSPQVQGLGSGEQYF,TGCGCCAGCAGCCCCCAAGTGCAGGGACTAGGAAGTGGCGAGCAGTACTTC
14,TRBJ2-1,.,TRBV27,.,CASSSDSSYNEQFF,TGTGCCAGCAGTTCGGACAGCTCCTACAATGAGCAGTTCTTC
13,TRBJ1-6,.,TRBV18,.,CASSPTGNSPLHF,TGTGCCAGCTCACCGACAGGTAATTCACCCCTCCACTTT
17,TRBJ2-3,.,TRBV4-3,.,CASSQDRFANLGDTQYF,TGCGCCAGCAGCCAAGATAGGTTTGCTAACTTGGGGGATACGCAGTATTTT
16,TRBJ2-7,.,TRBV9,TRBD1,CASSPQGGTGVDEQYF,TGTGCCAGCAGTCCCCAGGGAGGGACAGGGGTAGACGAGCAGTACTTC
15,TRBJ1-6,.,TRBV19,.,CASSPPGLNNSPLHF,TGTGCCAGTAGTCCCCCCGGACTGAACAATTCACCCCTCCACTTT
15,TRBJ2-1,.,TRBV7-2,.,CASSLANRVWGEQFF,TGTGCCAGCAGCTTAGCGAACAGGGTTTGGGGTGAGCAGTTCTTC
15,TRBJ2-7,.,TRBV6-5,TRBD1,CASRKTDRTTYEQYF,TGTGCCAGCAGGAAAACGGACAGGACGACTTACGAGCAGTACTTC
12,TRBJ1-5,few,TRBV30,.,CAWSGSNQPQHF,TGTGCCTGGAGTGGTAGCAATCAGCCCCAGCATTTT
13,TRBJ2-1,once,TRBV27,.,CASSFSNYNEQFF,TGTGCCAGCAGTTTTTCGAACTACAATGAGCAGTTCTTC
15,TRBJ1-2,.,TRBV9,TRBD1,CASSALGTGDDGYTF,TGTGCCAGCAGCGCGTTAGGGACAGGGGATGATGGCTACACCTTC
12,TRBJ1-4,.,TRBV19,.,CASSLPNEKLFF,TGTGCCAGTTCGCTCCCTAATGAAAAACTGTTTTTT
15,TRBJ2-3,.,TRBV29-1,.,CSAAETSGATDTQYF,TGCAGCGCTGCAGAGACGAGTGGGGCCACAGATACGCAGTATTTT
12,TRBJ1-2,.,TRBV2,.,CASSEWGIGYTF,TGTGCCAGCAGTGAATGGGGGATCGGCTACACCTTC
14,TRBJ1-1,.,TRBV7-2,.,CASSFFGSNTEAFF,TGTGCCAGCAGCTTTTTTGGGTCGAACACTGAAGCTTTCTTT
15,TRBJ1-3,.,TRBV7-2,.,CASSWRGAHGNTIYF,TGTGCCAGCAGCTGGCGAGGGGCGCACGGAAACACCATATATTTT
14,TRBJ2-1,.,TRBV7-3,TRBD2,CASSWGTSDNEQFF,TGTGCCAGCAGCTGGGGGACTAGTGACAATGAGCAGTTCTTC
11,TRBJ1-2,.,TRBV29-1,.,CSGGGNFGYTF,TGCAGTGGAGGAGGAAATTTTGGCTACACCTTC
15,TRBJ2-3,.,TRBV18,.,CASSPVGGDLDTQYF,TGTGCCAGCTCACCGGTTGGAGGGGACTTAGATACGCAGTATTTT
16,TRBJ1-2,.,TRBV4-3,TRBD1,CASSLRGQDLNYGYTF,TGCGCCAGCAGCCTTAGGGGACAGGATCTTAACTATGGCTACACCTTC
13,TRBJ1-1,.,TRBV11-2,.,CASRLRLNTEAFF,TGTGCCAGCAGATTACGGTTGAACACTGAAGCTTTCTTT
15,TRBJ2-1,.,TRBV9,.,CASSVGISGYNEQFF,TGTGCCAGCAGCGTAGGGATTAGCGGCTACAATGAGCAGTTCTTC
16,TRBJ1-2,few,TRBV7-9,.,CASSFQGRGQNYGYTF,TGTGCCAGCAGCTTCCAGGGGAGGGGCCAAAACTATGGCTACACCTTC
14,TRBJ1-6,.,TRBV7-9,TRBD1,CASSPDRVNSPLHF,TGTGCCAGCAGCCCAGACAGGGTTAATTCACCCCTCCACTTT
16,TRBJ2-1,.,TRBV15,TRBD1,CATSRSGTGGPNEQFF,TGTGCCACCAGCAGGTCCGGGACAGGGGGCCCTAATGAGCAGTTCTTC
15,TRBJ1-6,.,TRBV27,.,CASSPRTALNSPLHF,TGTGCCAGCAGTCCGCGGACAGCTCTAAATTCACCCCTCCACTTT
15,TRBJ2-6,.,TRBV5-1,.,CASSLEGIGANVLTF,TGCGCCAGCAGTCTCGAGGGAATTGGGGCCAACGTCCTGACTTTC
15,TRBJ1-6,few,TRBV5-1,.,CASSLATGGDSPLHF,TGCGCCAGCAGCTTGGCGACAGGCGGGGATTCACCCCTCCACTTT
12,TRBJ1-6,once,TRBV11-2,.,CASSSLVPPLHF,TGTGCCAGCAGCTCACTAGTCCCACCCCTCCACTTT
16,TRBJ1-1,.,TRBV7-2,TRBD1,CASSFRDRAPGTEAFF,TGTGCCAGCAGCTTCCGGGACAGGGCCCCAGGCACTGAAGCTTTCTTT
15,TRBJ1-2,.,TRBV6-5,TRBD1,CASSQQGQTNYGYTF,TGTGCCAGCAGTCAGCAGGGACAGACAAACTATGGCTACACCTTC
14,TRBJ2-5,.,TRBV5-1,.,CASSLENYQETQYF,TGCGCCAGCAGCTTGGAGAATTACCAAGAGACCCAGTACTTC
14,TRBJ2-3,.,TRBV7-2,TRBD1,CASFAGTGTDTQYF,TGTGCCAGCTTTGCCGGGACAGGCACAGATACGCAGTATTTT
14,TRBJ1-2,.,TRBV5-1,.,CASSFSGEPGGYTF,TGCGCCAGCAGCTTTTCGGGGGAACCGGGTGGCTACACCTTC
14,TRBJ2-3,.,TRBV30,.,CAWAWQGSEDTQYF,TGTGCCTGGGCCTGGCAGGGGTCCGAGGATACGCAGTATTTT
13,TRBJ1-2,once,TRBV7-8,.,CASSLRRGNGYTF,TGTGCCAGCAGCCTACGCCGGGGAAATGGCTACACCTTC
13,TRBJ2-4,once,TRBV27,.,CASSLTAKNIQYF,TGTGCCAGCAGTTTAACGGCCAAAAACATTCAGTACTTC
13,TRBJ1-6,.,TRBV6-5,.,CASSLGQSTPLHF,TGTGCCAGCAGTTTAGGACAGTCGACACCCCTCCACTTT
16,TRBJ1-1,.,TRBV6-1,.,CASSERWKNMNTEAFF,TGTGCCAGCAGTGAGAGGTGGAAGAATATGAACACTGAAGCTTTCTTT
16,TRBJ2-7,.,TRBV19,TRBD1,CASSILTGVDLYEQYF,TGTGCCAGTAGTATCTTGACAGGGGTTGACTTATACGAGCAGTACTTC
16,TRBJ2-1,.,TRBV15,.,CATSRDLGDSYNEQFF,TGTGCCACCAGCAGAGATCTGGGAGACTCCTACAATGAGCAGTTCTTC
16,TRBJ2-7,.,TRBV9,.,CASSVGPIPTIYEQYF,TGTGCCAGCAGCGTAGGGCCCATCCCAACGATCTACGAGCAGTACTTC
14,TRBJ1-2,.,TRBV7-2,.,CASSLEGDTYGYTF,TGTGCCAGCAGCTTAGAGGGGGACACCTATGGCTACACCTTC
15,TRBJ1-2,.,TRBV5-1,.,CASSSRDKLNYGYTF,TGCGCCAGCAGCTCACGGGACAAACTAAACTATGGCTACACCTTC
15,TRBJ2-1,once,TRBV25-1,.,CASSLWGAPYNEQFF,TGTGCCAGCAGTCTGTGGGGGGCTCCCTACAATGAGCAGTTCTTC
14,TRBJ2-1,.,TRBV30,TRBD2,CAWSRLAGESEQFF,TGTGCCTGGAGTAGACTAGCGGGGGAAAGTGAGCAGTTCTTC
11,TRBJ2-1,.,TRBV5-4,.,CASSSNNEQFF,TGTGCCAGCAGCTCCAACAATGAGCAGTTCTTC
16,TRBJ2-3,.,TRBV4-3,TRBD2,CASSQDPLAGGDTQYF,TGCGCCAGCAGCCAAGATCCCCTAGCGGGAGGAGATACGCAGTATTTT
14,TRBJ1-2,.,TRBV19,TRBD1,CASRTDRDRDGYTF,TGTGCCAGTAGAACCGACAGGGACAGGGATGGCTACACCTTC
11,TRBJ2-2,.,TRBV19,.,CASSIKGELFF,TGTGCCAGTAGTATCAAAGGGGAGCTGTTTTTT
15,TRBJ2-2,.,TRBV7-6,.,CASSLARQGTGELFF,TGTGCCAGCAGCTTAGCGCGGCAGGGGACCGGGGAGCTGTTTTTT
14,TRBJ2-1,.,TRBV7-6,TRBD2,CASSLVAGGHEQFF,TGTGCCAGCAGCTTAGTAGCGGGGGGCCATGAGCAGTTCTTC